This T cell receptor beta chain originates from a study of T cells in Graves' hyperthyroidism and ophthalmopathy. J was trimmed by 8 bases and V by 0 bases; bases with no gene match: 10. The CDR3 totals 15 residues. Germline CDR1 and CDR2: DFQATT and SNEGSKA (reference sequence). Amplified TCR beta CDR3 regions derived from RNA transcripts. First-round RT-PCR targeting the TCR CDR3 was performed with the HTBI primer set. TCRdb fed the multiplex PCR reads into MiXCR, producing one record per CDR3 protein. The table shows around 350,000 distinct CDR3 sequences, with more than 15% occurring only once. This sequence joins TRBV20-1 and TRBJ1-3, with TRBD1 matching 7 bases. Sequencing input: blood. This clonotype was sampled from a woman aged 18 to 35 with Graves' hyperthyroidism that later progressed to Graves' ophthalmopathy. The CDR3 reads CSAREGQGVMDTIYF. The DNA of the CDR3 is TGCAGTGCTAGAGAGGGGCAGGGGGTAATGGACACCATATATTTT.